The rows below give T cell receptor beta chains drawn from one sample of a study of blood T cells in healthy people across ages. TCRdb fed the 5' RACE reads into MiXCR, producing one record per CDR3 protein. The sample holds about 1.5 million distinct CDR3 sequences, around 40% seen once. The material sequenced was blood. The source of these receptors is a woman aged 18-30 years in good health. The CDR3 runs from the conserved cysteine through the conserved F or W.

TRBV7-2	CASNHPYGSSYNSPLHF
TRBV10-3	CAISARLALNTGELFF
TRBV29-1	CSVEDWAVNYGYTF
TRBV20-1	CSARDGTSGWETQFF
TRBV6-2/TRBV6-3	CASSLGLGYTF
TRBV7-9	CASQLAGGNEQFF
TRBV6-5	CASRRDRRSNQPQHF
TRBV20-1	CSASGTRFSYEQYF
TRBV5-1	CASSSVGSEVAFF
TRBV10-3	CAIKDPGQYYEQYF
TRBV20-1	CSARPGQGRYEQYF
TRBV7-7	CASSDSGIGRETQYF
TRBV12-3/TRBV12-4	CASSFPRGVQETQYF
TRBV20-1	CSLMVRNTDTQYF
TRBV7-2	CASSSFQRPQYF
TRBV7-8	CASSPLVEKLFF
TRBV12-5	CASGLDLGTEAFF
TRBV29-1	CSVEGQTYGYTF
TRBV6-2/TRBV6-3	CASSQDRYQETQYF
TRBV28	CASSPRWVNEQFF
TRBV11-2	CASSLGTGGITEAFF
TRBV20-1	CSALALAAHNEQFF
TRBV6-4	CASSDWAGGPYTQYF
TRBV20-1	CSAARTGGVEKLFF
TRBV28	CASSAYRVSETDTQYF
TRBV4-3	CASSDYLNGQPQHF
TRBV11-2	CASSPIQGAFEQFF
TRBV3-1	CASSRGVGNQPQHF
TRBV28	CASSGRGVRSPLHF
TRBV5-1	CASSMTSGGPSTDTQYF
TRBV30	CAWSVRPLGMCEQYF
TRBV27	CASRKSLGGNEQFF
TRBV20-1	CSASSGKSYEQYF
TRBV6-5	CASSSSVVDTGDTEAFF
TRBV7-2	CASSLRRDRETQYF
TRBV20-1	CSARGRARSYNEQFF
TRBV4-3	CASSQDRIAYEQYF
TRBV5-5	CASSLRGLLDRVYSPLHF
TRBV6-5	CASSFMGTYSYEQYF
TRBV7-2	CASSRTREETQYF
TRBV5-1	CASSYSSGGVSDTQYF
TRBV7-9	CASSLRREPADTQYF
TRBV29-1	CSVSKQGSTWEQYF